This TCR beta chain was identified in a study of T and B cells in COVID-19 patients. Findings and caveats of the study: Patients with COVID-19 reportedly showed strongly skewed T cell receptor beta variable and joining gene usage. Few blood samples existed from mildly ill patients during symptoms or early in severe cases.

BIOMED2 TRB-A/B primer pools were used in multiplex TRB PCR. Via MiXCR, TCRdb re-called the multiplex PCR reads, giving one row per CDR3 protein. In the table there are around 20,000 distinct CDR3 sequences, 25% to 35% of which are singletons. TRB was amplified from around 250-500 ng of blood genomic DNA. Remarks on this clonotype: The antigen is not known.

V was trimmed by 4 bases and J by 6 bases, leaving 13 bases between them. Germline assignment: CDR1 SGHDT and CDR2 YYEEEE. The CDR3 sequence is 13 residues long. The sequence derives from a human donor who had recovered from COVID-19. Material: blood. This sequence joins TRBV5-6 and TRBJ1-2; TRBD1 is a possible D gene (5 bases). CDR3 coding DNA: TGTGCCAGCAGCAGTGCCGGGACCCATGGCTACACCTTC. Encoded protein: CASSSAGTHGYTF.